The source of this T cell receptor (beta chain) is a study of T-cell reconstitution after alpha-beta-depleted transplantation in children. This clonotype has a count of ten or more. Trimming removed 1 base from V and 1 base from J, with 12 bases in between. This CDR3 contains 16 residues. Germline loops: CDR1 SGHRS, CDR2 YFSETQ. Using unique molecular identifiers, the investigators prepared the TCRbeta library. One entry per CDR3 protein results from TCRdb running MiXCR on the PCR reads. This table holds about 200,000 distinct CDR3 sequences, more than 14% found once. J is TRBJ1-3 and V is TRBV5-1; a possible D gene is TRBD1 (5 bases). The receptor was derived from a human donor who donated a stem cell graft to a child with acute lymphoblastic leukemia. This sample comprised PBMCs from the stem cell graft donor, obtained from the stem cell graft. As DNA, the CDR3 is TGCGCCAGCAGCTTGAAGGGAGACAGTTCTGGAAACACCATATATTTT. Protein sequence: CASSLKGDSSGNTIYF.